These T cell receptor beta chains were read from a single sample in a study of T cells after yellow fever vaccination. TCRdb reanalysed the 5' RACE reads using MiXCR and keeps one entry per CDR3 protein. The sample consists of approximately 15,000 distinct CDR3 sequences, roughly 7.2% of them appearing once. This specimen consisted of PBMCs, either bulk or a sorted T-cell subset (CD4+, CD8+, memory, or dextramer-sorted; not recorded which), obtained on the day of the yellow fever booster vaccination. The receptors were sampled from a man aged 18 to 35 who received the YFV17D yellow fever vaccine. Each CDR3 is given with its conserved first and last residue. The D gene is left open where the match is weak. Rows give clone size only sometimes, using once, few, many, or a class for an expanded clone.

CDR3: CSATPSNQPQHF
DNA: TGCAGTGCTACCCCTAGCAATCAGCCCCAGCATTTT
size: medium-sized
V: TRBV20-1
J: TRBJ1-5
D: NA

CDR3: CSARDRAGLLTNEQFF
DNA: TGCAGTGCTAGAGATCGGGCGGGACTCCTTACCAATGAGCAGTTCTTC
size: medium-sized
V: TRBV20-1
J: TRBJ2-1
D: NA

CDR3: CASSRNRPGTGGGEQFF
DNA: TGTGCCAGCAGCCGCAACCGACCCGGGACTGGGGGCGGGGAGCAGTTCTTC
size: NA
V: TRBV7-2
J: TRBJ2-1
D: NA

CDR3: CASSLQGRGTEAFF
DNA: TGTGCCAGCAGTTTACAGGGGAGAGGGACTGAAGCTTTCTTT
size: medium-sized
V: TRBV27
J: TRBJ1-1
D: NA

CDR3: CASSFGQYNQPQHF
DNA: TGTGCCAGCAGTTTCGGACAGTACAATCAGCCCCAGCATTTT
size: many
V: TRBV12-3/TRBV12-4
J: TRBJ1-5
D: NA

CDR3: CAIRPGQDNEKLFF
DNA: TGTGCCATCAGACCGGGACAGGACAATGAAAAACTGTTTTTT
size: many
V: TRBV10-3
J: TRBJ1-4
D: TRBD1

CDR3: CASSLQGAEETQYF
DNA: TGTGCCAGCAGCCTCCAGGGTGCGGAGGAGACCCAGTACTTC
size: NA
V: TRBV5-4
J: TRBJ2-5
D: NA

CDR3: CASSYLGSGVETQYF
DNA: TGTGCCAGCAGTTACCTCGGTAGCGGGGTGGAGACCCAGTACTTC
size: medium-sized
V: TRBV6-5
J: TRBJ2-5
D: TRBD2

CDR3: CASSRGRAALDRGYTF
DNA: TGTGCCAGCAGCCGGGGCAGGGCCGCCCTCGATCGTGGCTACACCTTC
size: many
V: TRBV13
J: TRBJ1-2
D: NA

CDR3: CASSYSRRGGMNTEAFF
DNA: TGTGCCAGCAGTTATTCCCGTCGAGGGGGAATGAACACTGAAGCTTTCTTT
size: medium-sized
V: TRBV6-5
J: TRBJ1-1
D: NA

CDR3: CSASIQVNTEAFF
DNA: TGCAGTGCTTCAATACAGGTGAACACTGAAGCTTTCTTT
size: NA
V: TRBV20-1
J: TRBJ1-1
D: NA

CDR3: CASGRTGNEQFF
DNA: TGTGCCAGCGGGCGGACAGGGAATGAGCAGTTCTTC
size: NA
V: TRBV7-2
J: TRBJ2-1
D: TRBD1